This T cell receptor beta chain was captured in a study of identifying expanded T cells in peripheral blood. Regarding the study as a whole: Technical replicates showed approximately 1.2 changed clones; two weeks about 16; four weeks 19. Variance in clone template counts between roughly two-week samples significantly increased with total template count across all healthy donors.

During the collection period, no donor immune events like infections were recorded. As to this clone: Its target is unknown.

This CDR3 has 10 amino acids. TCRdb's copy holds only in-frame clones and misses some; the assay was immunoSEQ multiplex PCR. The sample comprises more than 90,000 clones, roughly nine tenths of which are singletons, and about 18% rests with the top ten. This TCR was sampled from a person between 18 and 75 years old in good health. This sequence joins TRBV12-1 and TRBJ2-7; TRBD1 reflects the table's D call only, with no check against the DNA. TRBV12-1 is given as a pseudogene. The sample comprised blood. The CDR3 sequence: CAIPVPEQYF. CDR3 coding DNA: TGTGCCATTCCAGTCCCCGAGCAGTACTTC.